This T cell receptor (beta chain) was identified in a study of control samples from healthy donors and cancer patients. Measured with immunoSEQ multiplex PCR; TCRdb has only the in-frame clones, and not every one. The sample carries some 130,000 clones, around 90% recorded once. The V gene's germline CDR1 is SGHNT and CDR2 YYREEE (reference sequence). The V segment lost 4 bases and the J segment 3 bases; nucleotides outside the gene matches: 6. The CDR3 contains 15 residues. V gene TRBV5-4 combines with J gene TRBJ1-4; 7 nucleotides match TRBD1. The source material was blood. This TCR came from a man aged 18 to 29 in good health. CDR3 bases: TGTGCCAGCAGCGGGAACAGGGGTTCTAATGAAAAACTGTTTTTT. Protein sequence: CASSGNRGSNEKLFF.